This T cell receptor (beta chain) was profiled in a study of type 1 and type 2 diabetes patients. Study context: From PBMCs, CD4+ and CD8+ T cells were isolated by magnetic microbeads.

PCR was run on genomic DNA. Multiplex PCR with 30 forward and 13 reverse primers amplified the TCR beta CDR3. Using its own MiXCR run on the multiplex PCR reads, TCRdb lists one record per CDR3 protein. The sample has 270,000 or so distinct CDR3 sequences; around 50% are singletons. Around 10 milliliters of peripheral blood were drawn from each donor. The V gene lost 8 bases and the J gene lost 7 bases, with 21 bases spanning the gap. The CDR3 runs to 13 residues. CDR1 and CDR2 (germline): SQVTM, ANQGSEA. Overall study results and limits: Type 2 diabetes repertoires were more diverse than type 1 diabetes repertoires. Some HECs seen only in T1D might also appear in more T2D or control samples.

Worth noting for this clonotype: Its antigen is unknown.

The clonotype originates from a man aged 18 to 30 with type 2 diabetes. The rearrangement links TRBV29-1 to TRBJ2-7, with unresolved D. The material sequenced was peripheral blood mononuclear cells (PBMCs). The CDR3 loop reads CSFSQAGWGEQYF. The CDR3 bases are TGCAGCTTCTCTCAGGCAGGTTGGGGAGAGCAGTACTTC.